These T cell receptor beta chains were read from a single sample in a study of T cell repertoires in cytomegalovirus infection. A single record per CDR3 protein comes from TCRdb applying MiXCR to the reads. The data hold 200,000 to 300,000 distinct CDR3 sequences, with around 13% observed a single time. Sequencing used PBMCs. The source is a human donor in good health (CMV status not recorded). Some clones in this sample may be carry-over from other donors' samples. CDR3s include the opening cysteine and the closing phenylalanine or tryptophan. The D gene is left open where the match is weak. The size entry is marked missing in some rows and otherwise reads once, few, many or a size class.

v_gene	j_gene	d_gene	len	abundance	CDR3nt	CDR3aa
TRBV29-1	TRBJ2-7	NA	12	many	TGCAGCGTAACTAAAAGCTCCTACGAGCAGTACTTC	CSVTKSSYEQYF
TRBV5-1	TRBJ2-5	TRBD1	14	NA	TGCGCCAGCAGCTTGGACAGGGGCGGAGAGACCCAGTACTTC	CASSLDRGGETQYF
TRBV20-1	TRBJ2-2	TRBD2	16	NA	TGCAGTGCCTACAACAGCGGGAGGGCCGGGACCGGGGAGCTGTTTTTT	CSAYNSGRAGTGELFF
TRBV7-6	TRBJ2-3	NA	13	many	TGTGCCAGCAGCTTGAAACATGGGGGTACGCAGTATTTT	CASSLKHGGTQYF
TRBV6-1	TRBJ2-7	NA	12	NA	TGTGCCAGACGTGGCAGTTCCTACGAGCAGTACTTC	CARRGSSYEQYF
TRBV7-8	TRBJ2-2	NA	14	many	TGTGCCAGCAGTCACTGGGCGGACACCGGGGAGCTGTTTTTT	CASSHWADTGELFF
TRBV28	TRBJ1-1	NA	12	few	TGTGCCAGCAGTTCCGGGACGGGAGAAGCTTTCTTT	CASSSGTGEAFF
TRBV3-1	TRBJ2-4	TRBD2	16	few	TGTGCCAGCAGCCAAAGCGGGGGCCTAGCCAAAAACATTCAGTACTTC	CASSQSGGLAKNIQYF
TRBV2	TRBJ1-1	NA	14	NA	TGTGCCAGCAGTGGATCGGGAGGGGGCACTGAAGCTTTCTTT	CASSGSGGGTEAFF
TRBV2	TRBJ1-1	NA	16	few	TGTGCCAGCAGTCCCCCCCGGGTGGGGTTCGGCACTGAAGCTTTCTTT	CASSPPRVGFGTEAFF
TRBV25-1	TRBJ1-6	TRBD1	15	many	TGTGCCAGCAGTGAAAGAGGACAGGCTAATTCACCCCTCCACTTT	CASSERGQANSPLHF
TRBV28	TRBJ1-2	TRBD1	14	NA	TGTGCCAGCAGCCTTCAGGGGGCGAGAAATGGCTACACCTTC	CASSLQGARNGYTF
TRBV7-2	TRBJ2-7	TRBD2	15	many	TGTGCCAGCAGTCGCGCGACTAGCGGGACATACGAGCAGTACTTC	CASSRATSGTYEQYF
TRBV7-2	TRBJ2-7	TRBD1	16	many	TGTGCCAGCAGCTTATTTCCGGGACAGGGGGCGGACGAGCAGTACTTC	CASSLFPGQGADEQYF
TRBV19	TRBJ2-2	NA	13	NA	TGTGCCAGCGGACAGACGAACACCGGGGAGCTGTTTTTT	CASGQTNTGELFF
TRBV19	TRBJ1-3	NA	14	few	TGTGCCAGCCAAAAGCTCGGCGCTGGAAACACCATATATTTT	CASQKLGAGNTIYF
TRBV6-2/TRBV6-3	TRBJ1-1	NA	15	many	TGTGCCAGCAGTTACCCCCGGACGCTGAACACTGAAGCTTTCTTT	CASSYPRTLNTEAFF
TRBV11-3	TRBJ2-3	NA	16	few	TGTGCCAGCAGCTGCCGTCGTAGAGGCTGGACAGATACGCAGTATTTT	CASSCRRRGWTDTQYF
TRBV28	TRBJ1-5	NA	13	many	TGTGCCAGCAGTCTCAGACAGCTGCAGCCCCAGCATTTT	CASSLRQLQPQHF
TRBV14	TRBJ2-7	NA	15	NA	TGTGCCAGCAGCCAATGGGAGAGGGGGGCCTACGAGCAGTACTTC	CASSQWERGAYEQYF
TRBV29-1	TRBJ2-3	NA	14	NA	TGCAGCGACCTCCGGGACGGTAGCACAGATACGCAGTATTTT	CSDLRDGSTDTQYF
TRBV7-6	TRBJ2-5	NA	15	many	TGTGCCAGCACACTTTCCTCCGGGACGGGCGAGACCCAGTACTTC	CASTLSSGTGETQYF
TRBV14	TRBJ1-1	NA	14	few	TGTGCCAGCAGCCAAGGACACAAGAACACTGAAGCTTTCTTT	CASSQGHKNTEAFF
TRBV20-1	TRBJ1-2	NA	11	few	TGCAGTGCTACCAGCCAGGCGGGCTACACCTTC	CSATSQAGYTF
TRBV5-1	TRBJ2-7	TRBD2	15	NA	TGCGCCAGCAGCTCCTCAGGACTAGCGGGTGGCGAGCAGTACTTC	CASSSSGLAGGEQYF
TRBV7-6	TRBJ2-1	NA	13	many	TGTGCCAGCAGCTTGCTATACTACAATGAGCAGTTCTTC	CASSLLYYNEQFF
TRBV7-2	TRBJ1-1	NA	14	many	TGTGCCAGCAGCTTGGGACCGGGGAACACTGAAGCTTTCTTT	CASSLGPGNTEAFF
TRBV2	TRBJ2-6	NA	14	few	TGTGCCAGCAGTGAAGAGCCTGGGGCCAACGTCCTGACTTTC	CASSEEPGANVLTF